Presented here are 20 T cell receptor beta chains from one specimen sequenced in a study of cytomegalovirus exposure and HLA in healthy donors. The study ran its PCR with 60 Vbeta and 13 Jbeta primers. Profiling relied on immunoSEQ multiplex PCR, and the TCRdb table lists in-frame clones only, not all of them. The repertoire includes 65,000 to 95,000 clones, over 70% of them detected once, and 4.5% to 7% sits in the top ten. Sequenced sample: PBMCs. The receptors come from a male donor in good health and CMV-seropositive.

The chain recombines TRBV5-1 with TRBJ2-3; D might be TRBD2 (5 bases). V was clipped by 6 bases and J by 6 bases, with 20 bases between them. The CDR3 runs to 15 residues. CDR1 is SGHRS and CDR2 is YFSETQ in the germline V gene. CDR3 bases: TGCGCCAGCACCCCCCTGGAGCGGATCAGGGATACGCAGTATTTT. Translation: CASTPLERIRDTQYF.

The V and J genes are TRBV18 and TRBJ2-7; 9 bases line up with TRBD2. CDR1 and CDR2 from the germline V gene are KGHSH and LQKENI. CDR3 length: 15 residues. V trimming: 0 bases; J trimming: 4 bases; junction bases outside the gene matches: 4. CDR3 coding DNA: TGTGCCAGCTCACCACCGGGGCTAGCGGGATACGAGCAGTACTTC. It encodes CASSPPGLAGYEQYF.

J is TRBJ1-1 and V is TRBV10-3; 10 nucleotides agree with TRBD1. Germline V lookup: CDR1 ENHRY, CDR2 SYGVKD. V was pared by 6 bases and J by 4 bases, with 2 bases of the junction left unmatched. The CDR3 contains 13 residues. The CDR3 nucleotides are TGTGCCATCAGCAGACAGGGGGCCACTGAAGCTTTCTTT. It translates to CAISRQGATEAFF.

The chain joins TRBV5-4 to TRBJ2-7; 9 positions agree with TRBD1. Germline V CDR1 and CDR2: SGHNT, YYREEE (reference sequence). The V and J ends lost 0 bases and 7 bases, in that order; junction bases with no gene match: 8. The CDR3 totals 15 residues. DNA for the CDR3: TGTGCCAGCAGCTTGGGGGGGACAGGGAGTAGAGAGCAGTACTTC. Residues: CASSLGGTGSREQYF.

The chain joins TRBV28 to TRBJ2-7, with TRBD1 matching over 7 bases. V lost 9 bases and J lost 2; bases outside the gene matches: 10. This CDR3 contains 14 residues. In germline, CDR1 is MDHEN, CDR2 SYDVKM. The CDR3 region has the DNA TGTGCCAGTGTCCCTGGGGACAGAACCTACGAGCAGTACTTC. Encoded protein: CASVPGDRTYEQYF.

This clone was seen only a few times. The gene calls are TRBV4-1 and TRBJ1-4; TRBD1 agrees at 9 bases. The V gene end was trimmed by 8 bases and the J gene end by 0 bases; junction bases not matched to a gene: 13. The germline V gene has CDR1 MGHRA and CDR2 YSYEKL. This CDR3 is 18 amino acids long. Here the CDR3 reads CASSTGTGRRPTNEKLFF. CDR3 DNA: TGCGCCAGCTCTACCGGGACAGGGAGGAGGCCAACTAATGAAAAACTGTTTTTT.

This clone was seen once. The rearrangement joins TRBV5-4 to TRBJ1-1; TRBD1 aligns across 7 bases. Trimming removed 5 bases from V and 0 bases from J; junction bases left unmatched: 4. The V gene's germline CDR1 is SGHNT and CDR2 YYREEE (reference sequence). The CDR3 loop spans 14 amino acids. The CDR3 bases are TGTGCCAGCAGGCTCGGGACAGTGAACACTGAAGCTTTCTTT. It specifies CASRLGTVNTEAFF.

This chain links TRBV4-2 with TRBJ1-2; a weak D match, TRBD1 (5 bases). From germline, CDR1 is LGHNA and CDR2 YNFKEQ. The CDR3 has 16 amino acids. The V gene lost 4 bases and the J gene lost 0 bases, with 15 bases spanning the gap. The CDR3 region is CASSPVGGTSNYGYTF. CDR3 nucleotides: TGTGCCAGCAGCCCGGTCGGGGGGACTTCTAACTATGGCTACACCTTC.

The V gene is TRBV5-1, the J gene TRBJ2-3; 7 bases are a match to TRBD2. From germline, CDR1 is SGHRS and CDR2 YFSETQ. The ends lost 4 bases at V and 3 bases at J; junction bases unmatched: 8. This CDR3 has 15 amino acids. The CDR3 sequence: CASSKWTSQTDTQYF. CDR3 nucleotides: TGCGCCAGCAGCAAATGGACTAGTCAGACAGATACGCAGTATTTT.

V and J are TRBV7-9 and TRBJ2-7; 16 nucleotides agree with TRBD2. V dropped 4 bases and J dropped 6; count of bases not matched to a gene: 6. Germline loops: CDR1 SEHNR, CDR2 FQNEAQ (reference sequence). This CDR3 region has 16 residues. CDR3 residues: CASSSGLAGGLREQYF. As DNA, the CDR3 is TGTGCCAGCAGCTCGGGACTAGCGGGAGGGCTTCGCGAGCAGTACTTC.

The V gene is TRBV30, the J gene TRBJ1-4, with 9 bases aligning to TRBD1. Trimming took 3 bases from V and 0 from J; bases not matched to a gene: 5. This CDR3 has 16 amino acids. Germline CDR1 is GTSNPN and CDR2 is SVGIG (reference sequence). The CDR3 nucleotides read TGTGCCTGGAGCTCCGGACAGGGGACAACTAATGAAAAACTGTTTTTT. It codes for CAWSSGQGTTNEKLFF.

This chain connects TRBV15 to TRBJ2-2, with 13 bases that match TRBD2. From germline, CDR1 is LNHNV and CDR2 YYDKDF (reference sequence). The length of the CDR3 is 17 residues. V shed 3 bases and J 8 bases; nucleotides not matched to a gene: 9. CDR3 coding DNA: TGTGCCACCAGCAGCGGACTAGCGGGAGCCCCCCCGGGGGAGCTGTTTTTT. Protein product: CATSSGLAGAPPGELFF.

This clone was counted a single time. The gene calls are TRBV27 and TRBJ2-7; 8 positions agree with TRBD2. The CDR3 extends over 15 amino acids. CDR1 MNHEY and CDR2 SMNVEV come from the germline V gene (reference sequence). V lost 2 bases and J lost 6; bases outside the gene matches: 9. CDR3: CASSLAGLESTEQYF. CDR3 nucleotides: TGTGCCAGCAGTTTAGCGGGACTAGAATCGACCGAGCAGTACTTC.

The chain uses TRBV5-4 and TRBJ2-3; 10 bases map to TRBD1. V dropped 0 bases and J dropped 7; count of bases not matched to a gene: 8. CDR1 SGHNT and CDR2 YYREEE come from the germline V gene (reference sequence). The CDR3 length is 16 residues. The CDR3 is CASSLVSATGGHTQYF. The CDR3 DNA reads TGTGCCAGCAGCTTGGTTTCCGCGACAGGGGGCCATACGCAGTATTTT.

This rearrangement joins TRBV7-9 to TRBJ2-1, with D uncertain. Germline lookup yields CDR1 SEHNR and CDR2 FQNEAQ (reference sequence). Trimming cost V 1 base and J 6 bases, with 4 bases left between them. The CDR3 extends over 12 amino acids. The CDR3 DNA reads as TGTGCCAGCAGCTTAGTCCGCAATGAGCAGTTCTTC. It is translated as CASSLVRNEQFF.

The chain uses TRBV28 and TRBJ2-1, with unresolved D. Trimming stripped 7 bases from V and 0 bases from J, with 10 bases between. CDR3 size: 14 residues. Germline CDR1 reads MDHEN; CDR2 reads SYDVKM. The CDR3 bases are TGTGCCAGCACGGCATCTAGCTCCTACAATGAGCAGTTCTTC. It encodes CASTASSSYNEQFF.

J is TRBJ1-2 and V is TRBV10-1; 8 nucleotides match TRBD1. Trimming at V came to 6 bases and at J to 8 bases, leaving 8 bases not matched to a gene. Looked up from germline, CDR1 is WNHNN and CDR2 is SYGVQD (reference sequence). This CDR3 is 13 amino acids long. CDR3 DNA: TGCGCCAGCAGCCTGGACAGGGAATACGGCTACACCTTC. Translating gives CASSLDREYGYTF.

In this sample, this clone turned up once. The chain couples TRBV9 to TRBJ2-1, with 8 bases identical to TRBD2. CDR3 length: 16 residues. Trimming removed 0 bases from V and 0 bases from J; junction bases left unmatched: 2. Germline V gene sequence: CDR1 SGDLS, CDR2 YYNGEE. CDR3 sequence: CASSVVLAGSYNEQFF. The CDR3 bases are TGTGCCAGCAGCGTAGTTCTAGCGGGCTCCTACAATGAGCAGTTCTTC.

The genes are TRBV6-5 and TRBJ1-6; D is undetermined. V was clipped by 4 bases and J by 7 bases, with 17 bases between them. Germline V gene lookup returns CDR1 MNHEY and CDR2 SVGAGI. The CDR3 has 16 residues. CDR3 nucleotides: TGTGCCAGCAGTTCAATGGCCCTTACTACCAATTCACCCCTCCACTTT. It translates to CASSSMALTTNSPLHF.

The CDR3 DNA reads TGCGCCAGCAGCTTGGGGACTAGCGGGAGAACAGAGACCCAGTACTTC. This encodes CASSLGTSGRTETQYF. The chain employs TRBV5-1 and TRBJ2-5, with 13 bases that match TRBD2. Germline V lookup: CDR1 SGHRS, CDR2 YFSETQ. The CDR3 runs 16 residues. V lost 0 bases and J lost 4; bases outside the gene matches: 3.